Below are 4 T cell receptor beta chains sequenced from a single sample in a study of blood T cell repertoires in COVID-19. Measured with immunoSEQ multiplex PCR; TCRdb has only the in-frame clones, and not every one. The top ten hold 5% to 6.5% of the sample, which has about 48,000 clones, approximately 90% seen once. The sequenced material came from peripheral blood. These receptors came from a man aged 65 to 85 with acute or convalescent COVID-19.

V usage is TRBV7-2 and J usage is TRBJ2-7; D remains ambiguous. CDR1 and CDR2 from the germline V gene are SGHTA and FQGNSA. The CDR3 runs 11 residues. The ends were cut back, 5 bases at V and 5 bases at J, with 7 bases in the middle. The CDR3 DNA follows: TGTGCCAGCAGCAATACGGACGAGCAGTACTTC. Its translation: CASSNTDEQYF.

This clone was observed a handful of times. The V and J genes are TRBV2 and TRBJ2-3; the D gene is possibly TRBD1 (6 bases). In germline, CDR1 is SNHLY, CDR2 FYNNEI. The CDR3 sequence is 13 residues long. Trimming pared 7 bases from V and 7 bases from J, leaving 15 bases between. The CDR3 region is CASTLQGRHTQYF. In nucleotides, the CDR3 is TGTGCCAGCACATTACAGGGCCGTCATACGCAGTATTTT.

The rearrangement uses TRBV6-5 and TRBJ2-3; 8 positions agree with TRBD1. J lost 4 bases, V lost 5 bases, and 5 bases had no gene match. CDR1 is MNHEY and CDR2 is SVGAGI in the germline V gene. The CDR3 has 14 amino acids. In DNA form, the CDR3 reads TGTGCCAGCAGTACCAGGACAGGGTCAGATACGCAGTATTTT. This sequence encodes CASSTRTGSDTQYF.

V gene TRBV24-1 combines with J gene TRBJ1-5; tentative D call: TRBD1 (6 bases). Trimming took 3 bases from V and 0 from J, leaving 8 bases between them. Looked up from germline, CDR1 is KGHDR and CDR2 is SFDVKD. This CDR3 has 15 amino acids. The CDR3 nucleotides read TGTGCCACCAGTGATGGGACATATAGCAATCAGCCCCAGCATTTT. As protein: CATSDGTYSNQPQHF.